Reported below is one T cell receptor (beta chain). Its antigen is unknown. The treatment denotes: oral pan-JAK inhibitor, 5-10 mg twice daily. Both peripheral blood and punch biopsies of lesional scalp skin were obtained from patients who had alopecia areata. The data are from a study of CD8+ T cells in alopecia areata. About the study: Tofacitinib administration to treated patients was oral, at 5 to 10 mg twice daily. The share of scalp area affected provided the severity score for treated patients. Overall study results and limits: Under tofacitinib, fewer expanded CD8+ clones appeared among the top 100 scalp clones.

RNA was extracted and reverse transcribed into cDNA as the sequencing template. Clones were read by immunoSEQ multiplex PCR, and TCRdb kept only the in-frame ones, dropping some. The sample carries roughly 110,000 clones, 84% recorded once. Here the sequenced sample was CD8+ T cells sorted from blood, taken at week 24, from a patient treated with tofacitinib. The clonotype was recovered from a human donor with alopecia areata.

This chain's CDR3 is CASSLFGYKGQFF. CDR3 bases: TGTGCCAGCAGTTTATTTGGTTACAAGGGGCAGTTCTTC. V and J are TRBV27 and TRBJ2-1; D is uncertain. Germline V lookup: CDR1 MNHEY, CDR2 SMNVEV (reference sequence). The V end lost 1 base, the J end lost 12 bases, and 13 bases lay between the germline ends. CDR3 length equals 13 residues.